This T cell receptor (beta chain) was found in a study of human T cells and chemical hapten exposure. The overall study: There were weekly diphenylcyclopropenone doses to the scalp for patients throughout the approximately 25-week study.

Individual cDNA molecules in this library carried unique molecular identifiers. One entry per CDR3 protein, called by TCRdb with MiXCR from the RACE reads. The data contain some 87,000 distinct CDR3 sequences, approximately 10% of them seen just once; the ten biggest clones take up about 1.4%. Documented time point: patch test 1, 2 weeks after DPC sensitization. Regarding treatment: therapeutic diphenylcyclopropenone sensitization with weekly scalp DPC. Blood draws preceded each patch test application. Looked up from germline, CDR1 is SEHNR and CDR2 is FQNEAQ (reference sequence). V lost 5 bases and J 2 bases, leaving 13 bases between the germline ends. This CDR3 comprises 14 residues.

Sequencing used whole blood, obtained in connection with sensitization to the hapten diphenylcyclopropenone (DPC). The V and J genes are TRBV7-9 and TRBJ2-7; no definite D call. The TCR sequence derives from a woman in her fifties or sixties with alopecia areata. Some clones in this sample may be carry-over from other donors' samples. The CDR3 region has the DNA TGTGCCAGCAGCCGAGACGGTCTTACCTACGAGCAGTACTTC. Encoded protein: CASSRDGLTYEQYF.